This entry features one T cell receptor beta chain sequence. Its antigen is unknown. Other DNA variants within this sample encode the same CDR3. The record originates from a study of T cell responses to AZD1222 COVID-19 vaccine. Study-wide results and limits: Two doses of AZD1222 preceded a rise in Spike-specific TCR breadth and depth.

Using immunoSEQ multiplex PCR, the repertoire was profiled, and TCRdb retains in-frame clones only, with some absent. The sample records 120,000 to 150,000 clones, roughly 88% being singletons. The CDR3 has 14 residues. Germline V gene data show CDR1 as MDHEN and CDR2 as SYDVKM. Trimming took 6 bases from V and 0 from J, leaving 11 bases between them. V usage is TRBV28 and J usage is TRBJ1-1; tentatively, D is TRBD1 (5 bases). The sequence came from an adult who received the AZD1222 COVID-19 vaccine. The starting material was peripheral blood, obtained 28 days after the second AZD1222 dose. This chain's CDR3 is CASRIGGMNTEAFF. CDR3 sequence (DNA): TGTGCCAGCAGAATTGGGGGTATGAACACTGAAGCTTTCTTT.